Following are 22 T cell receptor beta chains from one sample sequenced in a study of PD-1 blockade in mismatch repair-deficient tumors. Measured with immunoSEQ multiplex PCR; TCRdb has only the in-frame clones, and not every one. The sample carries over 60,000 clones, approximately 89% recorded once. The specimen was peripheral blood, collected 52 weeks after starting pembrolizumab. Every receptor here comes from an adult with mismatch repair-deficient cancer.

The gene calls are TRBV7-9 and TRBJ1-1; no firm D call. The V end was cut by 3 bases, the J end by 0 bases, with 14 bases between. This CDR3 spans 16 amino acids. Looked up from germline, CDR1 is SEHNR and CDR2 is FQNEAQ (reference sequence). Here the CDR3 DNA reads TGTGCCAGCAGCTTCCGGGGTCACCACTTGAACACTGAAGCTTTCTTT. Its protein is CASSFRGHHLNTEAFF.

This clone has just a few counts. The chain uses TRBV4-1 and TRBJ1-5, with D perhaps TRBD1 (6 bases). Trimming took off 6 bases at V and 2 bases at J, with 11 bases between the two ends. The CDR3 covers 14 residues. Germline CDR1 is MGHRA and CDR2 is YSYEKL. In nucleotides, the CDR3 is TGCGCCAGCAGTCAGGGGTGGGGCAATCAGCCCCAGCATTTT. This translates into CASSQGWGNQPQHF.

The V and J genes are TRBV5-4 and TRBJ2-7; D call uncertain. Looked up from germline, CDR1 is SGHNT and CDR2 is YYREEE (reference sequence). The CDR3 length is 11 residues. V was cut by 3 bases and J by 4 bases, with 5 bases left in between. CDR3 loop: CASSSEYEQYF. CDR3 coding DNA: TGTGCCAGCAGCTCGGAATACGAGCAGTACTTC.

This chain links TRBV5-4 with TRBJ2-7, with no clear D. V gave up 3 bases and J gave up 2 bases, with 15 bases separating them. Germline V gives CDR1 SGHNT, CDR2 YYREEE (reference sequence). CDR3 length: 15 residues. The CDR3 nucleotides read TGTGCCAGCAGCTATGGACCGAGGATCGCCTACGAGCAGTACTTC. Translating it yields CASSYGPRIAYEQYF.

The chain couples TRBV4-3 to TRBJ1-4; D not resolved. The CDR3 is made up of 16 amino acids. Germline CDR1 and CDR2: LGHNA and YSLEER. Trimming pared 0 bases from V and 4 bases from J, leaving 12 bases between. CDR3 sequence: CASSQDHGSFNEKLFF. As DNA, the CDR3 is TGCGCCAGCAGCCAAGATCATGGCAGCTTTAATGAAAAACTGTTTTTT.

The V call is TRBV11-2, the J call TRBJ2-1, with 8 bases that match TRBD2. The V and J ends lost 1 base and 2 bases, in that order; junction bases with no gene match: 7. The CDR3 loop spans 17 amino acids. Germline loops: CDR1 SGHAT, CDR2 FQNNGV. This CDR3 reads CASSLVGAGETYNEQFF. In nucleotides, the CDR3 is TGTGCCAGCAGCTTAGTTGGAGCGGGAGAGACCTACAATGAGCAGTTCTTC.

The rearrangement links TRBV4-1 to TRBJ2-4; D possibly corresponds to TRBD1 (5 bases). CDR1 is MGHRA and CDR2 is YSYEKL in the germline V gene. This CDR3 contains 15 residues. Trimming stripped 1 base from V and 7 bases from J, with 14 bases between. The CDR3 sequence: CASSQVGARRNIQYF. The CDR3 DNA reads TGCGCCAGCAGCCAAGTAGGGGCTAGACGTAACATTCAGTACTTC.

The chain is built from TRBV7-9 and TRBJ1-4; 8 positions match TRBD1. The germline V gene encodes CDR1 SEHNR and CDR2 FQNEAQ (reference sequence). With 3 bases clipped from V and 5 bases from J, the junction kept 2 bases outside the gene matches. This CDR3 region has 14 residues. CDR3: CASSLDRENEKLFF. The CDR3 nucleotides read TGTGCCAGCAGCTTGGACAGGGAGAATGAAAAACTGTTTTTT.

This rearrangement joins TRBV4-2 to TRBJ2-7, with 8 positions matching TRBD2. CDR1 is LGHNA, CDR2 YNFKEQ, per germline. Trimming cost V 4 bases and J 5 bases; bases outside gene matches: 10. The CDR3 is made up of 15 amino acids. This chain's CDR3 is CASSPGLAFLDEQYF. The CDR3 nucleotides are TGTGCCAGCAGCCCCGGACTAGCCTTTCTTGACGAGCAGTACTTC.

This chain uses TRBV10-2 with TRBJ2-1; D is possibly TRBD1 or TRBD2 (6 bases each). Germline V gene data show CDR1 as WSHSY and CDR2 as SAAADI. The CDR3 sequence is 15 residues long. V dropped 6 bases and J dropped 7 bases, with 19 bases sitting between them. CDR3: CASSDYFGGQNEQFF. CDR3 sequence (DNA): TGCGCCAGCAGCGACTACTTCGGGGGCCAAAATGAGCAGTTCTTC.

J is TRBJ2-7 and V is TRBV29-1; TRBD1 agrees at 8 bases. J gave up 3 bases and V 4 bases, and 11 bases lay outside the gene matches. This CDR3 has 15 amino acids. CDR1 is SQVTM and CDR2 is ANQGSEA in the germline V gene. The CDR3 sequence: CSVGVFRGPHYEQYF. The CDR3 region has the DNA TGCAGCGTTGGGGTTTTCAGGGGGCCTCACTACGAGCAGTACTTC.

The chain employs TRBV7-2 and TRBJ2-7, with D unresolved. Germline V lookup: CDR1 SGHTA, CDR2 FQGNSA. Trimming removed 3 bases at V and 2 bases at J, with 8 bases between. This CDR3 is 13 amino acids long. The CDR3 DNA follows: TGTGCCAGCAGCTTCCTCACTACCTACGAGCAGTACTTC. It codes for CASSFLTTYEQYF.

The rearrangement uses TRBV5-4 and TRBJ2-7; D ambiguous. V lost 2 bases, J lost 1 base, and 7 bases lay in between. Germline V CDR1 and CDR2: SGHNT, YYREEE (reference sequence). The CDR3 is 13 residues long. CDR3 nucleotides: TGTGCCAGCAGCTTTTGGGCTTCCTACGAGCAGTACTTC. It encodes CASSFWASYEQYF.

The V and J genes are TRBV13 and TRBJ2-2, with 7 bases aligning to TRBD2. CDR1 PRHDT and CDR2 FYEKMQ come from the germline V gene (reference sequence). Trimming cost V 3 bases and J 6 bases; bases outside gene matches: 7. This CDR3 is built from 15 residues. The CDR3 region is CASSFGRGEAGELFF. The CDR3 bases are TGTGCCAGCAGCTTTGGTCGGGGGGAAGCCGGGGAGCTGTTTTTT.

V gene TRBV30 combines with J gene TRBJ1-3; a weak D match, TRBD1 (5 bases). Germline CDR1 is GTSNPN and CDR2 is SVGIG (reference sequence). V was trimmed by 5 bases and J by 1 base, leaving 12 bases between them. The CDR3 has 14 amino acids. As DNA, the CDR3 is TGTGCCTGGTCACTGGGGGGGTCTGGAAACACCATATATTTT. Its translation: CAWSLGGSGNTIYF. Drawing the rest from reference TRBV30 and TRBJ1-3, the complete variable domain is SQTIHQWPATLVQPVGSPLSLECTVEGTSNPNLYWYRQAAGRGLQLLFYSVGIGQISSEVPQNLSASRPQDRQFILSSKKLLLSDSGFYLCAWSLGGSGNTIYFGEGSWLTVV.

The chain couples TRBV9 to TRBJ2-1; no reliable D call. The V gene's germline CDR1 is SGDLS and CDR2 YYNGEE. The CDR3 length is 13 residues. Trimming removed 0 bases from V and 4 bases from J, with 5 bases in between. CDR3 in amino acids: CASSVATYNEQFF. DNA of the CDR3: TGTGCCAGCAGCGTAGCTACTTACAATGAGCAGTTCTTC.

The chain employs TRBV5-1 and TRBJ2-1; 9 bases line up with TRBD2. Germline trimming cut 2 bases from V and 7 bases from J; bases unmatched to any gene: 7. Germline CDR1 is SGHRS and CDR2 is YFSETQ. There are 15 residues in the CDR3. CDR3 nucleotides: TGCGCCAGCAGCTTAAGCGGGAGGATGGGAAATGAGCAGTTCTTC. It encodes CASSLSGRMGNEQFF.

J is TRBJ2-1 and V is TRBV5-6; TRBD2 matches at 12 bases. The CDR3 loop spans 16 amino acids. Germline trimming cut 3 bases from V and 0 bases from J; bases unmatched to any gene: 1. The V gene's germline CDR1 is SGHDT and CDR2 YYEEEE. CDR3 coding DNA: TGTGCCAGCAGCTGGACTAGCGGGACCTCCTACAATGAGCAGTTCTTC. Encoded protein: CASSWTSGTSYNEQFF. Variable domain in full (rest from reference TRBV5-6 and TRBJ2-1): DAGVTQSPTHLIKTRGQQVTLRCSPKSGHDTVSWYQQALGQGPQFIFQYYEEEERQRGNFPDRFSGHQFPNYSSELNVNALLLGDSALYLCASSWTSGTSYNEQFFGPGTRLTVL.

The CDR3 nucleotides read TGTGCCAGCAGCTTAGCTCCTGGACAGGGGCCCAATGAGCAGTTCTTC. It yields the protein CASSLAPGQGPNEQFF. The rearrangement uses TRBV7-8 and TRBJ2-1, with 9 bases aligning to TRBD1. CDR1 is SGHVS and CDR2 is FQNEAQ in the germline V gene. The CDR3 runs 16 residues. The J segment lost 6 bases and the V segment lost 0 bases, leaving 6 bases of the junction unmatched. Together with reference TRBV7-8 and TRBJ2-1, the CDR3 gives the full variable domain: GAGVSQSPRYKVAKRGQDVALRCDPISGHVSLFWYQQALGQGPEFLTYFQNEAQLDKSGLPSDRFFAERPEGSVSTLKIQRTQQEDSAVYLCASSLAPGQGPNEQFFGPGTRLTVL.

The J gene is TRBJ2-1, the V gene TRBV7-6, with D perhaps TRBD2 (6 bases). This CDR3 contains 12 residues. CDR1 and CDR2 from the germline V gene are SGHVS and FNYEAQ. The germline V and J ends were trimmed by 6 bases and 6 bases, with 9 bases remaining between them. CDR3 sequence reads: CASSIAANEQFF. As DNA, the CDR3 is TGTGCCAGCAGTATAGCGGCCAATGAGCAGTTCTTC.

CDR3 DNA sequence: TGTGCCAGCAGCTTGATCGGTAGCAATCAGCCCCAGCATTTT. Amino acid sequence: CASSLIGSNQPQHF. The chain uses TRBV5-6 and TRBJ1-5; D is undetermined. Germline CDR1 SGHDT, CDR2 YYEEEE. Trimming pared 1 base from V and 0 bases from J, leaving 5 bases between. The CDR3 consists of 14 residues.

J is TRBJ2-3 and V is TRBV2; TRBD2 agrees at 14 bases. CDR1 and CDR2 (germline): SNHLY, FYNNEI. The CDR3 has 14 amino acids. V was clipped by 8 bases and J by 6 bases; unmatched bases: 4. The CDR3 bases are TGTGCCAGCGGGACTAGCGGGAGAGAGGATACGCAGTATTTT. It specifies CASGTSGREDTQYF.